This TCR beta chain was obtained from a study of T cells in Graves' hyperthyroidism and ophthalmopathy. Study results and limitations: Ophthalmopathy and stable hyperthyroidism were separated by a 13 V-J model.

Fresh peripheral blood, under 13 ml, yielded the PBMCs. This CDR3 is 15 amino acids long. The germline V gene has CDR1 ENHRY and CDR2 SYGVKD. Deletions cut 5 bases from V and 6 bases from J, with 16 bases between. In regard to this clonotype: The antigen is unknown.

RNA transcripts were the template for amplifying TCR beta CDR3 regions. The TCR CDR3 first-round RT-PCR relied on the HTBI primer set. Via MiXCR, TCRdb re-called the multiplex PCR reads, giving one row per CDR3 protein. The sample records about half a million distinct CDR3 sequences, around a fifth being singletons. V and J are TRBV10-3 and TRBJ2-2; possible D gene TRBD2, 6 bases. The sequencing sample was made of blood. This clonotype was obtained from a woman aged 70-85 years with Graves' ophthalmopathy. DNA for the CDR3: TGTGCCATCAGTTCTGACAGCGGGCGCTCCGGGGAGCTGTTTTTT. Translation: CAISSDSGRSGELFF.